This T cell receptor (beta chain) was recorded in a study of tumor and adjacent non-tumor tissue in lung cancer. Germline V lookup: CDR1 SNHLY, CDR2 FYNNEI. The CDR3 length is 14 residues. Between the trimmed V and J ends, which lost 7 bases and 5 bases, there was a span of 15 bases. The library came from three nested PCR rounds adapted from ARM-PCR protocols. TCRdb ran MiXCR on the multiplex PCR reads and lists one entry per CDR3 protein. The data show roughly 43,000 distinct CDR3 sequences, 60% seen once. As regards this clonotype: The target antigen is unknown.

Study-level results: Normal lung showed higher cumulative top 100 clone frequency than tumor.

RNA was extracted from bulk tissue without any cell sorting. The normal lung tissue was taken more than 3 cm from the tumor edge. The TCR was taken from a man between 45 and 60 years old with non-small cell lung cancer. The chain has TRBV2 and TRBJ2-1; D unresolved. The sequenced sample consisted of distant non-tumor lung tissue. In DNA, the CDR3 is TGTGCCAGCAAGAGTATCCTCAACGACAATGAGCAGTTCTTC. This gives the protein CASKSILNDNEQFF.